The 25 T cell receptor beta chains below all came from one sample that was sequenced in a study of T cell responses to AZD1222 COVID-19 vaccine (dated by TCRdb to the early 2020s). Library construction relied on the immunoSEQ multiplex PCR assay. Held by TCRdb, this immuneACCESS table contains in-frame sequences only and omits some clones. Under half of the omission traces to an unresolved V gene where checked; the cause of the rest is unknown. Within this sample are roughly 150,000 clones, with about four fifths of them counted one time only. Of the sample, approximately 4% falls within the top ten clones. The time point label of this sample denotes: baseline before first vaccination. The sample in question was peripheral blood, obtained on day 0 of AZD1222 vaccination. These receptor sequences come from an adult in good health.

V gene TRBV5-4 combines with J gene TRBJ1-3; D not resolved. The V gene's germline CDR1 is SGHNT and CDR2 YYREEE (reference sequence). The CDR3 covers 16 residues. V was cut by 0 bases and J by 0 bases, with 10 bases left in between. CDR3 DNA: TGTGCCAGCAGCTTGGCTACAGCCGGCTCTGGAAACACCATATATTTT. Translated: CASSLATAGSGNTIYF.

The chain recombines TRBV7-7 with TRBJ2-7; TRBD1 matches 8 bases. V shed 5 bases and J 5 bases; nucleotides not matched to a gene: 11. Germline V CDR1 and CDR2: SSHAT, FNYEAQ (reference sequence). The CDR3 runs to 15 residues. This CDR3 is CASSPQTGVSNEQYF. The CDR3 DNA is TGTGCCAGCAGCCCCCAGACAGGGGTTAGTAACGAGCAGTACTTC.

This chain links TRBV10-2 with TRBJ2-3; unclear D gene. V lost 5 bases and J lost 5, with 5 bases in between. CDR3 length equals 11 residues. The germline CDR1 and CDR2 sequences are WSHSY and SAAADI. The CDR3 region is CASSPVDTQYF. The CDR3 DNA sequence: TGCGCCAGCAGTCCGGTAGATACGCAGTATTTT.

This clone was found once. This chain connects TRBV5-1 to TRBJ2-7, with 7 bases aligning to TRBD1. Germline CDR1 SGHRS, CDR2 YFSETQ. Trimming at V came to 4 bases and at J to 5 bases, leaving 15 bases not matched to a gene. The CDR3 has 16 residues. The DNA of the CDR3 is TGCGCCAGCAGCCCCCCCGGACAGGTTCAGTCCCACGAGCAGTACTTC. Translated, it gives CASSPPGQVQSHEQYF.

The chain has TRBV3-1 (or the pseudogene TRBV3-2) and TRBJ2-7, with D unclear. The CDR3 sequence is 12 residues long. Germline V lookup: CDR1 LGHDT, CDR2 YNNKEL (reference sequence). V lost 1 base and J 1 base, leaving 2 bases between the germline ends. CDR3: CASSQVSYEQYF. The CDR3, as DNA: TGTGCCAGCAGCCAAGTTTCCTACGAGCAGTACTTC.

This sequence joins TRBV19 and TRBJ1-6, with 9 positions matching TRBD1. After removal of 7 bases from V and 7 bases from J, the junction contained 5 bases not matched to a gene. Germline V gene lookup returns CDR1 LNHDA and CDR2 SQIVND (reference sequence). The CDR3 runs 14 residues. For the CDR3, the DNA is TGTGCCAGTACCCGGGACAGGGAGAATTCACCCCTCCACTTT. Amino acid sequence: CASTRDRENSPLHF.

The chain uses TRBV7-9 and TRBJ1-3, with D maybe TRBD1 (6 bases). The germline V gene encodes CDR1 SEHNR and CDR2 FQNEAQ (reference sequence). CDR3 length: 13 amino acids. V was trimmed by 11 bases and J by 0 bases, leaving 11 bases between them. For the CDR3, the DNA is TGTGCCGGGGGGCCCAGCTCTGGAAACACCATATATTTT. Translating it yields CAGGPSSGNTIYF.

The chain is built from TRBV5-5 and TRBJ2-5; 9 bases line up with TRBD2. The germline V gene encodes CDR1 SGHKS and CDR2 YYEKEE (reference sequence). V trimming: 6 bases; J trimming: 4 bases; junction bases outside the gene matches: 10. There are 15 residues in the CDR3. The CDR3, as DNA: TGTGCCAGCACCGTGGGAAATAGCGGGGGAGAGACCCAGTACTTC. Translated: CASTVGNSGGETQYF.

The table lists this clone with a few counts. This sequence joins TRBV29-1 and TRBJ1-1; D unclear. The V and J ends lost 7 bases and 6 bases respectively, with 21 bases between them. Germline V gene data show CDR1 as SQVTM and CDR2 as ANQGSEA. The CDR3 runs to 14 residues. The CDR3 is CSALPGPPNAEAFF. DNA for the CDR3: TGCAGCGCCTTACCCGGCCCGCCAAACGCTGAAGCTTTCTTT.

The V call is TRBV5-1, the J call TRBJ2-7, with 14 bases that match TRBD2. This CDR3 comprises 17 residues. Trimming at V came to 4 bases and at J to 5 bases, leaving 11 bases not matched to a gene. The germline V gene encodes CDR1 SGHRS and CDR2 YFSETQ. The CDR3 spells CASSKGTSGGKTHEQYF. The CDR3 DNA is TGCGCCAGCAGCAAGGGGACTAGCGGGGGAAAAACTCACGAGCAGTACTTC.

V gene TRBV5-1 combines with J gene TRBJ2-5; 12 bases align to TRBD2. The CDR3 contains 18 residues. Trimming took 0 bases from V and 1 from J; bases not matched to a gene: 7. The germline V gene has CDR1 SGHRS and CDR2 YFSETQ. The CDR3 coding sequence is TGCGCCAGCAGCTTGGGACTAGCGGGGGTCCTCCTCCAAGAGACCCAGTACTTC. Its protein is CASSLGLAGVLLQETQYF.

The V and J genes are TRBV5-1 and TRBJ1-6, with D possibly TRBD1 on 6 matching bases. Looked up from germline, CDR1 is SGHRS and CDR2 is YFSETQ. Trimming removed 4 bases from V and 6 bases from J, with 14 bases in between. The CDR3 runs 15 residues. In nucleotides, the CDR3 is TGCGCCAGCAGCCTCGGACAGTACGGTAATTCACCCCTCCACTTT. Its protein is CASSLGQYGNSPLHF.

The J gene is TRBJ1-2, the V gene TRBV7-8; 7 bases align to TRBD1. CDR3 size: 14 residues. Trimming cost V 6 bases and J 3 bases; bases outside gene matches: 7. Germline lookup yields CDR1 SGHVS and CDR2 FQNEAQ. The CDR3 DNA follows: TGTGCCAGCAGTCCCGGGACAGAAGACTATGGCTACACCTTC. Translated, it gives CASSPGTEDYGYTF.

In this sample, this clone turned up once. The J gene is TRBJ2-3, the V gene TRBV6-5; possibly TRBD2 for D (6 bases). There are 15 residues in the CDR3. V was trimmed by 6 bases and J by 2 bases, leaving 15 bases between them. Germline V gene data show CDR1 as MNHEY and CDR2 as SVGAGI. CDR3 sequence (DNA): TGTGCCAGCAGCCTACTAGGGACTGACACAGATACGCAGTATTTT. This encodes CASSLLGTDTDTQYF.

V and J are TRBV19 and TRBJ1-5; 7 nucleotides align to TRBD1. After removal of 8 bases from V and 7 bases from J, the junction contained 11 bases not matched to a gene. CDR1 LNHDA and CDR2 SQIVND come from the germline V gene (reference sequence). The CDR3 is made up of 14 amino acids. Here the CDR3 DNA reads TGTGCCAGTGGTAAGACAGGGATGATCCAGCCCCAGCATTTT. Protein sequence: CASGKTGMIQPQHF.

Here the CDR3 DNA reads TGCAGCGTAATACAGGGAGTTCTGGACACTGAAGCTTTCTTT. As protein: CSVIQGVLDTEAFF. This chain connects TRBV29-1 to TRBJ1-1, with a weak D call TRBD1 (6 bases). The CDR3 is 14 amino acids. The V and J ends lost 6 bases and 3 bases respectively, with 17 bases between them. Germline-derived CDR1 and CDR2 are SQVTM and ANQGSEA. The variable domain in full, with the rest retrieved from reference TRBV29-1 and TRBJ1-1, is SAVISQKPSRDICQRGTSLTIQCQVDSQVTMMFWYRQQPGQSLTLIATANQGSEATYESGFVIDKFPISRPNLTFSTLTVSNMSPEDSSIYLCSVIQGVLDTEAFFGQGTRLTVV.

The genes are TRBV9 and TRBJ1-2; 7 nucleotides line up with TRBD1. The length of the CDR3 is 14 residues. The trim removed 0 bases at V and 3 bases at J, leaving 2 bases unmatched. The V gene's germline CDR1 is SGDLS and CDR2 YYNGEE. The CDR3 here is CASSVEQGDYGYTF. CDR3 in DNA: TGTGCCAGCAGCGTAGAGCAGGGGGACTATGGCTACACCTTC. The full variable domain, with the rest looked up from reference TRBV9 and TRBJ1-2, is DSGVTQTPKHLITATGQRVTLRCSPRSGDLSVYWYQQSLDQGLQFLIQYYNGEERAKGNILERFSAQQFPDLHSELNLSSLELGDSALYFCASSVEQGDYGYTFGSGTRLTVV.

J is TRBJ2-7 and V is TRBV10-3; tentative D call: TRBD1 (5 bases). V was pared by 2 bases and J by 2 bases, with 10 bases between. Per germline, CDR1 ENHRY and CDR2 SYGVKD. This CDR3 is built from 14 residues. CDR3 loop: CAISEGATAYEQYF. CDR3 nucleotide sequence: TGTGCCATCAGTGAGGGGGCGACAGCCTACGAGCAGTACTTC.

The rearrangement joins TRBV27 to TRBJ1-1, with a tentative D call TRBD1 (5 bases). The V gene's germline CDR1 is MNHEY and CDR2 SMNVEV (reference sequence). CDR3 length: 14 residues. Trimming pared 6 bases from V and 4 bases from J, leaving 15 bases between. The CDR3 loop reads CASRKGGAGTEAFF. The DNA of the CDR3 is TGTGCCAGCAGAAAAGGAGGGGCTGGCACTGAAGCTTTCTTT.

In this sample, this clone turned up many times. The rearrangement uses TRBV6-5 and TRBJ1-3; no reliable D call. V shed 5 bases and J shed 0 bases, with 8 bases lying between them. Looked up from germline, CDR1 is MNHEY and CDR2 is SVGAGI. The CDR3 has 14 amino acids. Written as DNA, the CDR3 is TGTGCCAGCAGTCCCCCGCCCTCTGGAAACACCATATATTTT. It yields the protein CASSPPPSGNTIYF.

The V gene is TRBV5-5, the J gene TRBJ2-3, with 9 bases that match TRBD2. Germline trimming cut 4 bases from V and 0 bases from J; bases unmatched to any gene: 3. The CDR3 is made up of 15 amino acids. Germline lookup yields CDR1 SGHKS and CDR2 YYEKEE (reference sequence). The CDR3 region has the DNA TGTGCCAGCAGCCTGACTAGCGGTAGCACAGATACGCAGTATTTT. Protein product: CASSLTSGSTDTQYF.

This clone was seen a handful of times. V gene TRBV13 combines with J gene TRBJ2-2; 9 bases are shared with TRBD2. The CDR3 is 18 residues long. Germline V lookup: CDR1 PRHDT, CDR2 FYEKMQ (reference sequence). V shed 0 bases and J 2 bases; nucleotides not matched to a gene: 7. The DNA of the CDR3 is TGTGCCAGCAGCTTAGGGGCACCGGGACTAGCAAACACCGGGGAGCTGTTTTTT. This translates into CASSLGAPGLANTGELFF. The full variable domain, in which reference TRBV13 and TRBJ2-2 provide the parts outside the CDR3, is AAGVIQSPRHLIKEKRETATLKCYPIPRHDTVYWYQQGPGQDPQFLISFYEKMQSDKGSIPDRFSAQQFSDYHSELNMSSLELGDSALYFCASSLGAPGLANTGELFFGEGSRLTVL.

The gene calls are TRBV7-2 and TRBJ1-1, with D possibly being TRBD1 (5 bases). The length of the CDR3 is 13 residues. Per germline, CDR1 SGHTA and CDR2 FQGNSA. Trimming pared 4 bases from V and 5 bases from J, leaving 11 bases between. In DNA, the CDR3 is TGTGCCAGCAGCTCAAGGGGTGGGACTGAAGCTTTCTTT. Translated: CASSSRGGTEAFF.

This rearrangement joins TRBV19 to TRBJ1-2; D unclear. The V end lost 3 bases, the J end lost 0 bases, and 8 bases lay between the germline ends. Germline V lookup: CDR1 LNHDA, CDR2 SQIVND (reference sequence). This CDR3 comprises 14 residues. CDR3 loop: CASSIQEANYGYTF. The CDR3 nucleotides are TGTGCCAGTAGTATCCAGGAGGCTAACTATGGCTACACCTTC.

This clone showed up just once. This chain joins TRBV7-2 and TRBJ1-5; 7 bases agree with TRBD1. J gave up 1 base and V 5 bases, and 14 bases lay outside the gene matches. Germline-derived CDR1 and CDR2 are SGHTA and FQGNSA. This CDR3 is built from 18 residues. The CDR3, as DNA: TGTGCCAGCAGCAACCGGGACAGACCTCTCGGGAGCAATCAGCCCCAGCATTTT. Its protein product is CASSNRDRPLGSNQPQHF.